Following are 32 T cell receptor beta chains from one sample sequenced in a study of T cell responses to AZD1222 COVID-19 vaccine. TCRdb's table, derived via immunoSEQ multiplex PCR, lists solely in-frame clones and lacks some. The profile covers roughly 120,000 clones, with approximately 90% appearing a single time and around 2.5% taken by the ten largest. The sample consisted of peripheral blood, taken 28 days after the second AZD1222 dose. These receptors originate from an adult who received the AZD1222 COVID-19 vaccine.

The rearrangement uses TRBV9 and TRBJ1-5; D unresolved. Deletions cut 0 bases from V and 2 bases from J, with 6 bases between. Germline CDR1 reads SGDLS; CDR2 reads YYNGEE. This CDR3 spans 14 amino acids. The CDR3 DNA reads TGTGCCAGCAGCGTAGATGCAGGCAATCAGCCCCAGCATTTT. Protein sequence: CASSVDAGNQPQHF. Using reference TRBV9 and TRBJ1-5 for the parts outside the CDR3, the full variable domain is DSGVTQTPKHLITATGQRVTLRCSPRSGDLSVYWYQQSLDQGLQFLIQYYNGEERAKGNILERFSAQQFPDLHSELNLSSLELGDSALYFCASSVDAGNQPQHFGDGTRLSIL.

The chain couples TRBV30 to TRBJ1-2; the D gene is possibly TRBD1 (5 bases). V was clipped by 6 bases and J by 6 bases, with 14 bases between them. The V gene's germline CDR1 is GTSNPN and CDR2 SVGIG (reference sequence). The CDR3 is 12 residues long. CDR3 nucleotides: TGTGCCTGCCCAGGGACGGTTCATGGCTACACCTTC. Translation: CACPGTVHGYTF.

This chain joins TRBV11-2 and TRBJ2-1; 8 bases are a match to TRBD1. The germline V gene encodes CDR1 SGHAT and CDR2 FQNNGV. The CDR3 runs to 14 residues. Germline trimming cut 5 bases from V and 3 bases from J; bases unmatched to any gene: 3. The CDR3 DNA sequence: TGTGCCAGCAGCCCGGGACAGGTCTACAATGAGCAGTTCTTC. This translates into CASSPGQVYNEQFF.

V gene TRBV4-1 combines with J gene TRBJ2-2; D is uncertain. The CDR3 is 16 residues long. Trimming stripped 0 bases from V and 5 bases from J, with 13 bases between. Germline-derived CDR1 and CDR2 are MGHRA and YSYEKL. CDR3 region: CASSQEPGRGTGELFF. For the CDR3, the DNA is TGCGCCAGCAGCCAAGAACCCGGCAGAGGAACCGGGGAGCTGTTTTTT.

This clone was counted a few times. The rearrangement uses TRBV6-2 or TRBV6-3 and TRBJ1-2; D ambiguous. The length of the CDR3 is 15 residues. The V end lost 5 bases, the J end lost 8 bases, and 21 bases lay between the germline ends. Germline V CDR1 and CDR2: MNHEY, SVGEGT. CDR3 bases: TGTGCCAGCAGTGCCAGCCCCTGGGGAGGGAGCGGCTACACCTTC. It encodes CASSASPWGGSGYTF.

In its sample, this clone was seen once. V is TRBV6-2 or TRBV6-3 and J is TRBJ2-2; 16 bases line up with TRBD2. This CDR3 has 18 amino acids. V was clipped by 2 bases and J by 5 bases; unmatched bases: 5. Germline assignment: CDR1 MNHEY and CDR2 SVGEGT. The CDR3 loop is CASSYAGLAGGRTGELFF. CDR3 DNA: TGTGCCAGCAGTTACGCGGGACTAGCGGGGGGGCGTACCGGGGAGCTGTTTTTT.

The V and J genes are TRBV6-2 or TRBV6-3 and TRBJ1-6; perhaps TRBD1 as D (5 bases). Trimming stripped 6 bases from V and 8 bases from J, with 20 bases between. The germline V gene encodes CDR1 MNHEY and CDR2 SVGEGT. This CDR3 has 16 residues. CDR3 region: CASSPRRGAGDSPLHF. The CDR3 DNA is TGTGCCAGCAGCCCTCGGAGGGGTGCGGGTGATTCACCCCTCCACTTT.

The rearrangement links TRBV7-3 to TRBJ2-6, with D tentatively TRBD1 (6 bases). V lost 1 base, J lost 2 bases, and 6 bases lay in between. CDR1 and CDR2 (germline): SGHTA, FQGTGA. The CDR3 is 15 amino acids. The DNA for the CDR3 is TGTGCCAGCAGCTTAAAGGGGGCTGGGGCCAACGTCCTGACTTTC. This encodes CASSLKGAGANVLTF.

The CDR3 loop reads CASSQEIGSSYEQYF. CDR3 DNA sequence: TGTGCCAGCAGCCAAGAGATCGGGAGCTCCTACGAGCAGTACTTC. This sequence joins TRBV3-1 (or the pseudogene TRBV3-2) and TRBJ2-7; TRBD2 might be the D (6 bases). Trimming left V 0 bases short and J 0 bases short, with 9 bases between. The CDR3 extends over 15 amino acids. The germline V gene encodes CDR1 LGHDT and CDR2 YNNKEL (reference sequence).

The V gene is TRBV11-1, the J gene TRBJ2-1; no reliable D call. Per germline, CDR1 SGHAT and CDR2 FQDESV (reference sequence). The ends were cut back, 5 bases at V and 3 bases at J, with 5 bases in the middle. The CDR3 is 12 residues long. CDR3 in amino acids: CASSHNYNEQFF. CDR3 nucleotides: TGTGCCAGCAGCCATAACTACAATGAGCAGTTCTTC.

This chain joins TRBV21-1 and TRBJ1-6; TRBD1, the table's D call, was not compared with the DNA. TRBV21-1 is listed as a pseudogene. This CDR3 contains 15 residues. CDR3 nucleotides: TGTGCCAGCAGCAAAGGGACAAACTACAATTCACCCCTCCACTTT. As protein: CASSKGTNYNSPLHF.

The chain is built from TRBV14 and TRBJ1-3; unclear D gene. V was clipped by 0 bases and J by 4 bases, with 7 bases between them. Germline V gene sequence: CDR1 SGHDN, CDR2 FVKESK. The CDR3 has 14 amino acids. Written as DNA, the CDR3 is TGTGCCAGCAGCCAAGAAATCGGGGGAAACACCATATATTTT. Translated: CASSQEIGGNTIYF.

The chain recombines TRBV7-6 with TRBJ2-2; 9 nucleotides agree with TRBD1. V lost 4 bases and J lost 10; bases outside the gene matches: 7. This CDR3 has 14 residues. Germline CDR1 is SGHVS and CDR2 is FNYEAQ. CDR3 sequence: CASSSGQGQKELFF. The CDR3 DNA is TGTGCCAGCAGCTCGGGACAGGGCCAGAAGGAGCTGTTTTTT.

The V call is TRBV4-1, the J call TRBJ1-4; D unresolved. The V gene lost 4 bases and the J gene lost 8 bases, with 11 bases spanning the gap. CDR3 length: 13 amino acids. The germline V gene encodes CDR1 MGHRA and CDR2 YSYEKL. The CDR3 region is CASSRWQREKLFF. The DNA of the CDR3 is TGCGCCAGCAGCCGCTGGCAGAGAGAAAAACTGTTTTTT.

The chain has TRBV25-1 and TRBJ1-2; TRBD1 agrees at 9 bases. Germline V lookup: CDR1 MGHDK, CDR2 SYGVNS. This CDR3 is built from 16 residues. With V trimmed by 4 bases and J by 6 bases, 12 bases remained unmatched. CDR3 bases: TGTGCCAGCAGTGGACCGCAAGGACAGGGGTTGAATGGCTACACCTTC. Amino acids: CASSGPQGQGLNGYTF.

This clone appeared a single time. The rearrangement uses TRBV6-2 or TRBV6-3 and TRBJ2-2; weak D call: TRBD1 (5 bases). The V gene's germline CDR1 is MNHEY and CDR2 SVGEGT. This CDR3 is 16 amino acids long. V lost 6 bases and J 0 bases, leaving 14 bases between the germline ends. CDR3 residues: CASSQDRVPNTGELFF. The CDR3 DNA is TGTGCCAGCAGCCAAGACAGAGTCCCGAACACCGGGGAGCTGTTTTTT.

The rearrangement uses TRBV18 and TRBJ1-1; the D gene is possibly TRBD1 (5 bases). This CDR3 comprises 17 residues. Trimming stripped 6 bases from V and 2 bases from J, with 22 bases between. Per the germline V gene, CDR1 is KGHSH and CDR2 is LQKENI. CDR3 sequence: CASSRGRTFGYNTEAFF. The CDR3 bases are TGTGCCAGCTCCCGGGGAAGGACATTTGGCTATAACACTGAAGCTTTCTTT.

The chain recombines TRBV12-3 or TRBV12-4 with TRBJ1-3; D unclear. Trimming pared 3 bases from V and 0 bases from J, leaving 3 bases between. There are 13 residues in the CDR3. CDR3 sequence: CASSFTSGNTIYF. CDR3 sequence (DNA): TGTGCCAGCAGTTTCACCTCTGGAAACACCATATATTTT.

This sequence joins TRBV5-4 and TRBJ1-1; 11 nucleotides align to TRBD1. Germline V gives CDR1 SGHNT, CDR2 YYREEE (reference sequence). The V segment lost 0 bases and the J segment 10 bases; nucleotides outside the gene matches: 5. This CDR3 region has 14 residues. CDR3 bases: TGTGCCAGCAGCTTGGGGCGGGACAGGGGGGTAGCTTTCTTT. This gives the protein CASSLGRDRGVAFF.

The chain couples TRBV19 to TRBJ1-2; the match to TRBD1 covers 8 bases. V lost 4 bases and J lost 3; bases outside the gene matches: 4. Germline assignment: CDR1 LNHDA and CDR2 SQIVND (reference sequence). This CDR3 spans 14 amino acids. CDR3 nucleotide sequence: TGTGCCAGTAGTACCGGACAGGGCGACTATGGCTACACCTTC. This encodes CASSTGQGDYGYTF.

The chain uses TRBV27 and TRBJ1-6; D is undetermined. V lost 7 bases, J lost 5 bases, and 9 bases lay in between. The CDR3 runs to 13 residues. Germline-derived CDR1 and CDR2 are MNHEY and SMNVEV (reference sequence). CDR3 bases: TGTGCCAGCAAACCGGGCCATAATTCACCCCTCCACTTT. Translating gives CASKPGHNSPLHF.

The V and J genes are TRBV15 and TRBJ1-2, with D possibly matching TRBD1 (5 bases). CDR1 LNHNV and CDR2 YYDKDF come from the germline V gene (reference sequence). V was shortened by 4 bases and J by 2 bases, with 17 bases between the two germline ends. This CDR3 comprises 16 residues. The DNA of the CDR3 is TGTGCCACCAGCAAAGGATCGACCGGGGGAAACTATGGCTACACCTTC. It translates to CATSKGSTGGNYGYTF.

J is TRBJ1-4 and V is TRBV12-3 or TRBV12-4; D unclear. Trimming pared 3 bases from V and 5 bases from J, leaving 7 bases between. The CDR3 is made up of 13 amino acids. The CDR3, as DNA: TGTGCCAGCAGTTTGGCTGTCAATGAAAAACTGTTTTTT. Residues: CASSLAVNEKLFF.

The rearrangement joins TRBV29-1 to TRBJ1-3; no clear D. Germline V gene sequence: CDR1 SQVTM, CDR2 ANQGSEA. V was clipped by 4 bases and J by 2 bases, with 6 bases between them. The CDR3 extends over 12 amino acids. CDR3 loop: CSVGEAGNTIYF. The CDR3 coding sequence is TGCAGCGTTGGGGAAGCTGGAAACACCATATATTTT.

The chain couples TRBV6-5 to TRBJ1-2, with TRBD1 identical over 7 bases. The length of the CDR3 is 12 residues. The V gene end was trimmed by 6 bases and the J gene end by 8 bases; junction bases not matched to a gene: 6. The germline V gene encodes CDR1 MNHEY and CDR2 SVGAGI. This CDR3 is CASRRTGGGYTF. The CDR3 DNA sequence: TGTGCCAGCAGGAGGACAGGCGGCGGCTACACCTTC.

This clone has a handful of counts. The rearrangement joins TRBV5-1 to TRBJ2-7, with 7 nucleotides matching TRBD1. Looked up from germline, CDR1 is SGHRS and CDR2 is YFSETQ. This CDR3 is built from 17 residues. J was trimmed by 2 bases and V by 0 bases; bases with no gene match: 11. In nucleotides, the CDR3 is TGCGCCAGCAGCTTGGGACGAAGGGACAGTATTACCTACGAGCAGTACTTC. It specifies CASSLGRRDSITYEQYF.

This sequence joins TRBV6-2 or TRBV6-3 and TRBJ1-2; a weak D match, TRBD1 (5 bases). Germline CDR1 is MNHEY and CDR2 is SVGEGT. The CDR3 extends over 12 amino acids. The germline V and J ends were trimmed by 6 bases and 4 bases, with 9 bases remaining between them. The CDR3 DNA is TGTGCCAGCAGCCCAGACAGCTATGGCTACACCTTC. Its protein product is CASSPDSYGYTF.

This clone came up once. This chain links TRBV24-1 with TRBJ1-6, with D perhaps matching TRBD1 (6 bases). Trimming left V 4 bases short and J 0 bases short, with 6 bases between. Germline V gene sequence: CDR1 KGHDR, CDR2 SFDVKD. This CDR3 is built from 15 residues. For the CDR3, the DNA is TGTGCCACCAGTGAAGGGGGCTCCTATAATTCACCCCTCCACTTT. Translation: CATSEGGSYNSPLHF.

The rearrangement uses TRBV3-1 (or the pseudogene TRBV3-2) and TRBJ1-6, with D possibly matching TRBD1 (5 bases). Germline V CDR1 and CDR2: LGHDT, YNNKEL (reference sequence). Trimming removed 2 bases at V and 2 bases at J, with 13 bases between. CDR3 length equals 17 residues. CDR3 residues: CASSQSPGLTYNSPLHF. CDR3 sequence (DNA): TGTGCCAGCAGCCAAAGCCCGGGGCTTACCTATAATTCACCCCTCCACTTT.

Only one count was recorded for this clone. This CDR3 reads CASRLGGAGELFF. In DNA form, the CDR3 reads TGTGCCAGTAGGCTAGGGGGGGCCGGGGAGCTGTTTTTT. V usage is TRBV19 and J usage is TRBJ2-2, with D possibly matching TRBD2 (7 bases). CDR3 length: 13 amino acids. Germline CDR1 LNHDA, CDR2 SQIVND (reference sequence). The V end was cut by 6 bases, the J end by 6 bases, with 11 bases between.

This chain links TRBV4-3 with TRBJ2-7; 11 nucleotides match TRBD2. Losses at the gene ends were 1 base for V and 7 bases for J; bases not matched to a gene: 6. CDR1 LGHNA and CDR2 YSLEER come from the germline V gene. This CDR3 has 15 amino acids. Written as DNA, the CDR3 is TGCGCCAGCAGCCAAGTGGCTAGCGGGGGGTATGAGCAGTACTTC. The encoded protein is CASSQVASGGYEQYF.

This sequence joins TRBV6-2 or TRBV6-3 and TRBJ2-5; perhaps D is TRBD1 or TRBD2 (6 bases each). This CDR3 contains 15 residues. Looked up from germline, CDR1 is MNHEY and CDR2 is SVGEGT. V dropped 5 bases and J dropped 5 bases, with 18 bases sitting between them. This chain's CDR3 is CASSLSGARGETQYF. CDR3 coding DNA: TGTGCCAGCAGTCTTTCAGGGGCCCGGGGGGAGACCCAGTACTTC.